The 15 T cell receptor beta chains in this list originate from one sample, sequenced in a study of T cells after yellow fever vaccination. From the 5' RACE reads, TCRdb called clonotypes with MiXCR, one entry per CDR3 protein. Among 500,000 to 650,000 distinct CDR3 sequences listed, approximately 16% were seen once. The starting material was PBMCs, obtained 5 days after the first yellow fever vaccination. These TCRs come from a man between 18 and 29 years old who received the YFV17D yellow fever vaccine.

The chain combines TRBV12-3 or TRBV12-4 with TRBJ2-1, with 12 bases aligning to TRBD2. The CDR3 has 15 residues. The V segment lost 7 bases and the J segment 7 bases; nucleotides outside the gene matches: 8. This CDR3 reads CASTLAGGPGNEQFF. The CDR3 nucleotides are TGTGCCAGCACCCTAGCGGGGGGGCCGGGTAATGAGCAGTTCTTC.

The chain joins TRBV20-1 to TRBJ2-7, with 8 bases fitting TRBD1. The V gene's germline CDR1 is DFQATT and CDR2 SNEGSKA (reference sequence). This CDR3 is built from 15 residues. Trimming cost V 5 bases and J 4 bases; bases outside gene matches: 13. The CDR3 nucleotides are TGCAGTGCTCCCTTCGACAGGGGTGGAAGATACGAGCAGTACTTC. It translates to CSAPFDRGGRYEQYF.

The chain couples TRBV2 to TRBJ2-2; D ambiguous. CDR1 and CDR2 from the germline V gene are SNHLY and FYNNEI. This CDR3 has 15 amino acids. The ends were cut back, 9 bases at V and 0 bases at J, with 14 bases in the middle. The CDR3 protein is CASYFDLANTGELFF. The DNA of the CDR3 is TGTGCCAGTTACTTTGACCTCGCGAACACCGGGGAGCTGTTTTTT.

CDR3 sequence: CASSRRAFF. DNA for the CDR3: TGTGCCAGCAGCCGACGGGCTTTCTTT. The chain uses TRBV5-7 and TRBJ1-1; D unresolved. TRBV5-7 is placed among ORFs of uncertain function. CDR3 length: 9 amino acids. V was shortened by 4 bases and J by 11 bases, with 6 bases between the two germline ends.

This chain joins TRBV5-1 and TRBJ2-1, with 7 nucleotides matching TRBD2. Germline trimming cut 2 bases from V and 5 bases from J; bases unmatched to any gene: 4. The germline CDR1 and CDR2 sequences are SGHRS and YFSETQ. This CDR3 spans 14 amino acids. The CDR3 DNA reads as TGCGCCAGCAGCTTCGGCGGGGGTGACAATGAGCAGTTCTTC. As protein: CASSFGGGDNEQFF.

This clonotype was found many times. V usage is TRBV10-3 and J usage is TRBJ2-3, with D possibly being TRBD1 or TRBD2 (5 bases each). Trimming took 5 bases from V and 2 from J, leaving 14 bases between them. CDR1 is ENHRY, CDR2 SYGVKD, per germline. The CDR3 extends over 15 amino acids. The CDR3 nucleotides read TGTGCCATCAGTCATGGGGGTCTAATCACAGATACGCAGTATTTT. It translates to CAISHGGLITDTQYF.

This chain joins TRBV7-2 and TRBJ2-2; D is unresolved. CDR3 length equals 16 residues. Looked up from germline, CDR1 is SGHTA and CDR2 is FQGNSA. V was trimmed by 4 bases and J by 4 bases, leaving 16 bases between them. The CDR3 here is CASSSPPWDRTGELFF. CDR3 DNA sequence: TGTGCCAGCAGCTCCCCCCCTTGGGATCGCACCGGGGAGCTGTTTTTT.

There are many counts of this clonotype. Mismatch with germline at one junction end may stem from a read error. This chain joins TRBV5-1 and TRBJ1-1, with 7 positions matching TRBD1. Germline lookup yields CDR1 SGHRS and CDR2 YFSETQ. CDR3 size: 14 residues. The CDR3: CASSLGQENTEAFF. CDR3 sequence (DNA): TGTGCCAGCAGCTTAGGACAGGAGAACACTGAAGCTTTCTTT.

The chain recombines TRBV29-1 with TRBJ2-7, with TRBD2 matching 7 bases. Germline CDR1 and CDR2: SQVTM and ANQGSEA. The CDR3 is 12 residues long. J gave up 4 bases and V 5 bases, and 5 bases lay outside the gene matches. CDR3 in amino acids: CSVSPSGYEQYF. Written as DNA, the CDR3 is TGCAGCGTTAGTCCTAGCGGTTACGAGCAGTACTTC.

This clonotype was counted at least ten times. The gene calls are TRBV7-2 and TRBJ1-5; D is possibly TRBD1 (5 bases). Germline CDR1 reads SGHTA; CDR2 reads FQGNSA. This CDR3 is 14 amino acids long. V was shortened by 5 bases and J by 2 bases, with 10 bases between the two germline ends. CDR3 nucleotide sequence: TGTGCCAGCAGCCGGGGGGGTGGCAATCAGCCCCAGCATTTT. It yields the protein CASSRGGGNQPQHF.

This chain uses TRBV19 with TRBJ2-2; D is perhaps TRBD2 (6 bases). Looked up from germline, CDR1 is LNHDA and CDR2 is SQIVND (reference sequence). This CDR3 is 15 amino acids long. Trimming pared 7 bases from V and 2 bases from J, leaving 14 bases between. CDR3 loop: CASTYVGGNTGELFF. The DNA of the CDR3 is TGTGCCAGTACCTACGTCGGGGGAAACACCGGGGAGCTGTTTTTT.

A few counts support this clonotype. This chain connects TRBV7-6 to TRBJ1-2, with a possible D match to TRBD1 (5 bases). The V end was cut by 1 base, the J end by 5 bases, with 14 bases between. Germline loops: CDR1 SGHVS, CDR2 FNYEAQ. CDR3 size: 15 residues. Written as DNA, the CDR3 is TGTGCCAGCAGCTTAGGGCTGGACACCCGGTATGGCTACACCTTC. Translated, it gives CASSLGLDTRYGYTF.

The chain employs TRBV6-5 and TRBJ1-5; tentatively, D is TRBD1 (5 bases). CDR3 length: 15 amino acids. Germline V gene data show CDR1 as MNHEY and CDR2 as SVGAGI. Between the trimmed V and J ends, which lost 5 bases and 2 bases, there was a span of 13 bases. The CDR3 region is CASSIGGGGNQPQHF. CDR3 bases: TGTGCCAGCAGTATCGGGGGTGGAGGCAATCAGCCCCAGCATTTT.

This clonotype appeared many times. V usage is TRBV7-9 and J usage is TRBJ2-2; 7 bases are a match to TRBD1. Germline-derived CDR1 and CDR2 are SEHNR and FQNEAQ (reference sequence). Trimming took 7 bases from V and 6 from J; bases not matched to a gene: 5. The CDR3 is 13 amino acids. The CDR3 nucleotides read TGTGCCAGCACCTCAACAGGGGCCGGGGAGCTGTTTTTT. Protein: CASTSTGAGELFF. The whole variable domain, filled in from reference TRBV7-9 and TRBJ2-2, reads DTGVSQNPRHKITKRGQNVTFRCDPISEHNRLYWYRQTLGQGPEFLTYFQNEAQLEKSRLLSDRFSAERPKGSFSTLEIQRTEQGDSAMYLCASTSTGAGELFFGEGSRLTVL.

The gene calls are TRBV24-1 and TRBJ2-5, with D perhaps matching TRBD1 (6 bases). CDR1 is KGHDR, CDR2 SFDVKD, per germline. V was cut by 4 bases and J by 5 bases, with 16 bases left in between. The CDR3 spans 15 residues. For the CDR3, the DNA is TGTGCCACCAGTGACGCCAGGGGTTTCCAGGAGACCCAGTACTTC. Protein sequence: CATSDARGFQETQYF.